The T cell receptor beta chain described here comes from a study of blood T cell repertoires in COVID-19 (dated by TCRdb to about 2020). Context from the whole study: The collaborator samples originated in the United States, Italy and Spain and spanned the acute and convalescent phases of COVID-19. Subjects who had been exposed to COVID-19, were actively infected with it, or had recovered from it provided the deeply sampled blood TCRbeta repertoires that made up the dataset. The repertoires were released in a freely available public database intended as a resource for research on the immune response to SARS-CoV-2. Where available, HLA class I and class II types were obtained from metadata supplied by the sample provider rather than from assay-based typing. Samples were obtained from the ongoing ImmuneRACE study (first 160 participants) and from roughly 1,300 subjects provided by 6 global collaborators. A de-identified subject ID, COVID-19 status, age in years and sex were almost always included in the sample metadata. The prospective study material was composed of cDNA or gDNA derived from T cells, B-cell-depleted T cells, or PBMCs. The research as a whole found: Clinical and demographic metadata were provided uncurated, with the amount varying by source and participant.

The junction carries 16 bases between V and J, which are trimmed by 7 bases and 1 base respectively. The CDR3 holds 15 amino acids from the cysteine to the phenylalanine. Kept here is only the CDR3 DNA, which spans 45 bases and is read in frame from base 1. Via the germline V gene (reference sequence), CDR1 is PRHDT and CDR2 FYEKMQ. This clone was counted between two and nine times. Its antigen is unknown. No base qualities exist here, and no much larger clone lies one base off it. In Seattle, one collaborating source enrolled patients while the infection was active and tracked those patients longitudinally over the course of disease. Each collaborating institution followed its own protocols to collect whole blood in K2EDTA tubes. For TCRbeta analysis, collaborators shipped samples as frozen whole blood, isolated PBMCs, or DNA extracted from either of those sample types. TCRbeta CDR3 regions were amplified from genomic DNA using the immunoSEQ Assay, a bias-controlled multiplex PCR. Processing in the source paper ran as follows. Within the assay, amplification of reference gene primers was used to estimate how many nucleated cells each sample contained. To quantify the absolute abundance of each unique TCRbeta CDR3 rearrangement, sequence reads were collapsed and filtered. Productive Simpson clonality was computed per sample as the square root of Simpson's diversity index over productive rearrangements. TCRdb took this table from immuneACCESS and kept in-frame rearrangements with V and J called. Such tables lack part of the clones; where checked against another copy, unresolved V genes explain under half of the gap, and the rest is unexplained. The D gene and trimming were derived from the DNA, and the V and J assignments and clone size from that table. The sample yields 290,000 or so clones; roughly nine tenths were counted once. The top ten hold around 2% of the sample.

The sample taken for sequencing was peripheral blood. This receptor was taken from a woman in her twenties or thirties with COVID-19, enrolled during active disease. The chain uses TRBV13 and TRBJ1-1, and perhaps TRBD1 as D gene, on 5 matching bases. The CDR3 here reads CASNTRDTGNTEAFF. The base sequence is TGTGCCAGCAACACCAGAGACACAGGGAACACTGAAGCTTTCTTT.